The 32 T cell receptor beta chains below all came from one sample that was sequenced in a study of blood T cell repertoires in COVID-19. Only in-frame clones appear in the TCRdb table, and some are missing; sequencing was by immunoSEQ multiplex PCR. Of under 250,000 clones listed, about 91% are singletons. Sequenced material: peripheral blood. These TCRs come from a woman under 40 with COVID-19, enrolled during active disease.

This rearrangement joins TRBV6-5 to TRBJ2-7, with D possibly being TRBD1 (6 bases). V was pared by 8 bases and J by 2 bases, with 19 bases between. The CDR3 has 15 amino acids. Germline CDR1 reads MNHEY; CDR2 reads SVGAGI. The CDR3 protein is CASASMARGTYEQYF. The CDR3 DNA sequence: TGTGCCAGCGCCTCCATGGCCAGGGGTACCTACGAGCAGTACTTC.

This sequence joins TRBV2 and TRBJ2-3; 7 bases match TRBD1. V was pared by 2 bases and J by 7 bases, with 12 bases of the junction left unmatched. Germline CDR1 is SNHLY and CDR2 is FYNNEI. The CDR3 length is 16 residues. CDR3 residues: CASSEIRKDRNYTQYF. In DNA form, the CDR3 reads TGTGCCAGCAGTGAAATAAGGAAGGACAGGAATTATACGCAGTATTTT. The full variable domain, with the rest looked up from reference TRBV2 and TRBJ2-3, is EPEVTQTPSHQVTQMGQEVILRCVPISNHLYFYWYRQILGQKVEFLVSFYNNEISEKSEIFDDQFSVERPDGSNFTLKIRSTKLEDSAMYFCASSEIRKDRNYTQYFGPGTRLTVL.

The chain joins TRBV6-1 to TRBJ2-3, with D possibly matching TRBD2 (6 bases). Germline CDR1 MNHNS, CDR2 SASEGT. Between the trimmed V and J ends, which lost 2 bases and 3 bases, there was a span of 9 bases. The CDR3 is 14 amino acids. CDR3 protein: CASSEMEGTDTQYF. The CDR3 DNA reads as TGTGCCAGCAGTGAAATGGAGGGGACAGATACGCAGTATTTT.

V and J are TRBV28 and TRBJ2-3; 7 bases are shared with TRBD1. From germline, CDR1 is MDHEN and CDR2 SYDVKM. J gave up 2 bases and V 3 bases, and 8 bases lay outside the gene matches. The CDR3 has 16 residues. CDR3 residues: CASSFPPGQPTDTQYF. The CDR3 region has the DNA TGTGCCAGCAGTTTCCCGCCGGGACAGCCCACAGATACGCAGTATTTT.

The chain has TRBV29-1 and TRBJ1-5, with D maybe TRBD1 (6 bases). From germline, CDR1 is SQVTM and CDR2 ANQGSEA. Trimming left V 6 bases short and J 4 bases short, with 13 bases between. This CDR3 is built from 13 residues. The CDR3 reads CSVTGSQNQPQHF. DNA for the CDR3: TGCAGCGTCACAGGGAGCCAGAATCAGCCCCAGCATTTT.

This clone has more than one count but fewer than ten. CDR3 coding DNA: TGTGCCAGCAGCCTATCCACCGGGGAGCTGTTTTTT. This encodes CASSLSTGELFF. The chain employs TRBV28 and TRBJ2-2; D gene unclear. Deletions cut 6 bases from V and 4 bases from J, with 6 bases between. CDR1 and CDR2 (germline): MDHEN, SYDVKM. This CDR3 region has 12 residues.

V usage is TRBV6-5 and J usage is TRBJ2-5; a possible D gene is TRBD1 (6 bases). Trimming cost V 4 bases and J 7 bases, with 19 bases left between them. From germline, CDR1 is MNHEY and CDR2 SVGAGI. This CDR3 is built from 15 residues. CDR3 protein: CASSLQGTSGGTQYF. DNA of the CDR3: TGTGCCAGCAGTTTGCAGGGGACCTCCGGCGGGACCCAGTACTTC.

CDR3 sequence reads: CASSFIQGSEKLFF. The CDR3 bases are TGTGCCAGCAGCTTTATACAGGGGAGCGAAAAACTGTTTTTT. The rearrangement joins TRBV5-5 to TRBJ1-4, with 7 bases lining up with TRBD1. CDR1 SGHKS and CDR2 YYEKEE come from the germline V gene (reference sequence). Trimming took 2 bases from V and 8 from J; bases not matched to a gene: 6. The CDR3 has 14 residues.

This chain uses TRBV6-5 with TRBJ2-7, with 12 nucleotides matching TRBD2. Germline lookup yields CDR1 MNHEY and CDR2 SVGAGI. This CDR3 comprises 15 residues. The ends lost 5 bases at V and 0 bases at J; junction bases unmatched: 2. This CDR3 is CASSRLAGASYEQYV. CDR3 nucleotide sequence: TGTGCCAGCAGTCGACTAGCGGGAGCCTCCTACGAGCAGTACGTC.

This rearrangement joins TRBV19 to TRBJ1-1; 8 bases match TRBD1. The CDR3 is 13 residues long. Trimming removed 2 bases from V and 11 bases from J; junction bases left unmatched: 7. Germline values: CDR1 LNHDA, CDR2 SQIVND (reference sequence). The CDR3 loop is CASSIQGARRAFF. The CDR3 nucleotides read TGTGCCAGTAGTATACAGGGGGCGCGGCGGGCTTTCTTT.

This clone is a singleton in its sample. The chain joins TRBV2 to TRBJ1-1; D possibly corresponds to TRBD1 (5 bases). Between the trimmed V and J ends, which lost 2 bases and 2 bases, there was a span of 9 bases. Germline CDR1 is SNHLY and CDR2 is FYNNEI. This CDR3 is 14 amino acids long. The CDR3 DNA reads as TGTGCCAGCAGTGAATCAGGGACTAACACTGAAGCTTTCTTT. It translates to CASSESGTNTEAFF.

The genes are TRBV4-3 and TRBJ1-4; D remains ambiguous. The germline V gene encodes CDR1 LGHNA and CDR2 YSLEER. This CDR3 contains 14 residues. The V gene lost 0 bases and the J gene lost 7 bases, with 9 bases spanning the gap. As DNA, the CDR3 is TGCGCCAGCAGCCAAGATGTTAATCGTGAAAAACTGTTTTTT. Its translation: CASSQDVNREKLFF.

The rearrangement links TRBV3-1 (or the pseudogene TRBV3-2) to TRBJ1-2, with a weak D call TRBD1 (5 bases). Trimming removed 0 bases at V and 6 bases at J, with 11 bases between. Germline CDR1 reads LGHDT; CDR2 reads YNNKEL (reference sequence). This CDR3 comprises 14 residues. The DNA of the CDR3 is TGTGCCAGCAGCCAAGACGGGCAGGGTGATGGCTACACCTTC. Amino acid sequence: CASSQDGQGDGYTF.

The rearrangement links TRBV5-1 to TRBJ1-2; D is unresolved. CDR1 is SGHRS, CDR2 YFSETQ, per germline. The CDR3 is 14 residues long. Deletions cut 5 bases from V and 1 base from J, with 12 bases between. CDR3 sequence reads: CASRRHNLNYGYTF. The CDR3 DNA reads TGCGCCAGCAGGAGACACAACCTTAACTATGGCTACACCTTC.

The chain has TRBV28 and TRBJ1-4; TRBD1 matches at 7 bases. In germline, CDR1 is MDHEN, CDR2 SYDVKM. The ends lost 8 bases at V and 7 bases at J; junction bases unmatched: 13. The CDR3 is 15 residues long. As DNA, the CDR3 is TGTGCCAGCGGGCTCTACGACAGGGTCGGTGAAAAACTGTTTTTT. Translating gives CASGLYDRVGEKLFF. Together with reference TRBV28 and TRBJ1-4, the CDR3 gives the full variable domain: DVKVTQSSRYLVKRTGEKVFLECVQDMDHENMFWYRQDPGLGLRLIYFSYDVKMKEKGDIPEGYSVSREKKERFSLILESASTNQTSMYLCASGLYDRVGEKLFFGSGTQLSVL.

The V and J genes are TRBV6-2 or TRBV6-3 and TRBJ2-2, with 11 nucleotides matching TRBD1. Per germline, CDR1 MNHEY and CDR2 SVGEGT. This CDR3 has 16 amino acids. With V trimmed by 6 bases and J by 7 bases, 10 bases remained unmatched. DNA of the CDR3: TGTGCCAGCAGCCCCGCTCGGACAGGGGGCGGCGGGGAGCTGTTTTTT. Its protein product is CASSPARTGGGGELFF.

The sample holds one count of this clone. The chain uses TRBV19 and TRBJ2-2; 7 bases align to TRBD2. The CDR3 covers 14 residues. J gave up 7 bases and V 3 bases, and 5 bases lay outside the gene matches. CDR1 is LNHDA, CDR2 SQIVND, per germline (reference sequence). CDR3 in amino acids: CASSMIRTSGELFF. DNA for the CDR3: TGTGCCAGTAGTATGATTCGGACTAGCGGGGAGCTGTTTTTT.

This sequence joins TRBV11-2 and TRBJ2-1; 8 nucleotides line up with TRBD2. The ends lost 9 bases at V and 0 bases at J; junction bases unmatched: 4. Germline V gives CDR1 SGHAT, CDR2 FQNNGV. The CDR3 has 14 residues. The CDR3 here is CASRSGGSYNEQFF. As DNA, the CDR3 is TGTGCCAGTAGAAGCGGGGGCTCCTACAATGAGCAGTTCTTC.

This chain connects TRBV5-6 to TRBJ2-2; D call uncertain. This CDR3 region has 13 residues. V lost 0 bases to trimming and J lost 5 bases, with 5 bases between them. CDR1 SGHDT and CDR2 YYEEEE come from the germline V gene. Here the CDR3 reads CASSLAQTGELFF. The CDR3, as DNA: TGTGCCAGCAGCTTGGCACAAACCGGGGAGCTGTTTTTT.

The gene calls are TRBV12-3 or TRBV12-4 and TRBJ2-5; the D is unclear. This CDR3 has 12 residues. Trimming shortened V by 4 bases and J by 2 bases, and 5 bases separated the two germline ends. This chain's CDR3 is CASSSLQETQYF. The DNA of the CDR3 is TGTGCCAGCAGTTCTCTTCAAGAGACCCAGTACTTC.

This sequence joins TRBV2 and TRBJ1-5; D may be TRBD1 (6 bases). Looked up from germline, CDR1 is SNHLY and CDR2 is FYNNEI. The CDR3 is made up of 12 amino acids. V lost 7 bases and J 2 bases, leaving 6 bases between the germline ends. CDR3 amino acids: CASNRGNQPQHF. CDR3 in DNA: TGTGCCAGCAACAGGGGCAATCAGCCCCAGCATTTT.

The chain has TRBV6-5 and TRBJ1-6; D is possibly TRBD1 (5 bases). CDR1 and CDR2 from the germline V gene are MNHEY and SVGAGI. V was trimmed by 2 bases and J by 8 bases, leaving 16 bases between them. This CDR3 comprises 16 residues. The CDR3 nucleotides read TGTGCCAGCAGTTACGGCGGGGGGAGCCTGGATTCACCCCTCCACTTT. Translating gives CASSYGGGSLDSPLHF.

The sample holds one count of this clone. Other DNA variants within this sample encode the same CDR3. The J gene is TRBJ1-2, the V gene TRBV6-5, with 8 bases fitting TRBD1. Germline V CDR1 and CDR2: MNHEY, SVGAGI. The CDR3 has 14 amino acids. V shed 2 bases and J 4 bases; nucleotides not matched to a gene: 3. CDR3 bases: TGTGCCAGCAGTTACGGACAGGGAGGCTATGGCTACACCTTC. It specifies CASSYGQGGYGYTF.

The chain combines TRBV6-2 or TRBV6-3 with TRBJ1-1; TRBD1 is a possible D gene (6 bases). V lost 2 bases to trimming and J lost 3 bases, with 10 bases between them. Germline-derived CDR1 and CDR2 are MNHEY and SVGEGT. The CDR3 extends over 14 amino acids. The CDR3 sequence: CASSYLPGDTEAFF. CDR3 DNA: TGTGCCAGCAGTTACCTCCCAGGGGACACTGAAGCTTTCTTT.

V and J are TRBV7-2 and TRBJ1-2, with D possibly matching TRBD1 (6 bases). Germline V CDR1 and CDR2: SGHTA, FQGNSA. V lost 1 base and J lost 8, with 17 bases in between. The CDR3 extends over 15 amino acids. The CDR3 DNA reads as TGTGCCAGCAGCTTAGAGCCACAGGGAGGGAACGGCTACACCTTC. Protein: CASSLEPQGGNGYTF.

The genes are TRBV2 and TRBJ2-1; TRBD1 matches at 9 bases. CDR1 is SNHLY, CDR2 FYNNEI, per germline. The CDR3 has 15 amino acids. The V and J ends lost 4 bases and 1 base, in that order; junction bases with no gene match: 2. This CDR3 reads CASSGQGGSYNEQFF. The CDR3 DNA is TGTGCCAGCAGTGGACAGGGGGGTTCCTACAATGAGCAGTTCTTC.

CDR3 loop: CASSLGSAEAFF. Here the CDR3 DNA reads TGTGCCAGCAGCTTAGGTTCTGCTGAAGCTTTCTTT. The gene calls are TRBV7-9 and TRBJ1-1; D call uncertain. CDR3 length equals 12 residues. Per germline, CDR1 SEHNR and CDR2 FQNEAQ (reference sequence). V was trimmed by 1 base and J by 6 bases, leaving 6 bases between them.

This clone is a singleton in its sample. The chain has TRBV4-3 and TRBJ2-1; 8 bases are shared with TRBD2. V was clipped by 0 bases and J by 10 bases; unmatched bases: 11. The length of the CDR3 is 16 residues. The germline V gene encodes CDR1 LGHNA and CDR2 YSLEER. The CDR3 nucleotides are TGCGCCAGCAGCCAAGAGTTTAGCGGGGCCCCGGGGGAGCAGTTCTTC. This encodes CASSQEFSGAPGEQFF.

The V call is TRBV2, the J call TRBJ2-7; TRBD1 aligns across 7 bases. Germline-derived CDR1 and CDR2 are SNHLY and FYNNEI. There are 13 residues in the CDR3. The V gene end was trimmed by 5 bases and the J gene end by 9 bases; junction bases not matched to a gene: 10. This CDR3 is CASSNRGMVGQYV. DNA for the CDR3: TGTGCCAGCAGTAACAGGGGAATGGTGGGGCAGTACGTC.

Ten or more counts support this clone. This chain uses TRBV15 with TRBJ1-1; TRBD1 matches 9 bases. CDR1 LNHNV and CDR2 YYDKDF come from the germline V gene (reference sequence). The CDR3 covers 20 residues. With V trimmed by 1 base and J by 5 bases, 20 bases remained unmatched. CDR3 DNA: TGTGCCACCAGCAGAGCCGGGACAGGGAGTTTAGGAGCGCGTTGGACTGAAGCTTTCTTT. Its protein is CATSRAGTGSLGARWTEAFF.

The rearrangement links TRBV6-5 to TRBJ2-3, with 12 bases identical to TRBD2. This CDR3 is 14 amino acids long. The junction had 6 bases not matched to a gene; V was cut back by 6 bases and J by 8 bases. Germline values: CDR1 MNHEY, CDR2 SVGAGI. DNA of the CDR3: TGTGCCAGCAGCCGACTAGCGGGAGTCTTTACGCAGTATTTT. It encodes CASSRLAGVFTQYF.

This sequence joins TRBV28 and TRBJ2-5; 7 nucleotides agree with TRBD1. The CDR3 runs to 15 residues. CDR1 and CDR2 from the germline V gene are MDHEN and SYDVKM. V was pared by 3 bases and J by 4 bases, with 8 bases of the junction left unmatched. CDR3 sequence: CASSLTGRARETQYF. The CDR3 region has the DNA TGTGCCAGCAGTTTGACAGGGCGGGCTCGAGAGACCCAGTACTTC.